This paragraph reports one T cell receptor (beta chain). Its antigen is not known. The PCR contained 60 Vbeta and 13 Jbeta primers. Produced via immunoSEQ multiplex PCR; TCRdb's table is partial and in-frame only. The sample has under 150,000 clones; about four fifths are singletons. With 3 bases clipped from V and 4 bases from J, the junction kept 8 bases outside the gene matches. This CDR3 is built from 16 residues. In germline, CDR1 is SGHAT, CDR2 FQNNGV. These data are taken from a study of cytomegalovirus exposure and HLA in healthy donors. General study results and limits: A few CMV-associated chains were confirmed in vitro to be specific for CMV antigens. Across donors, most TCRs were seen rarely, yet some public ones were widespread. Cytomegalovirus association was assigned to about 150 TCR beta chains.

The source material was PBMCs. The gene calls are TRBV11-2 and TRBJ1-2; 10 nucleotides align to TRBD1. The sequence derives from a man aged 40-49 years in good health and CMV-seropositive. In nucleotides, the CDR3 is TGTGCCAGCAGCTTGGTGACAGGGGGCCTAGGCTATGGCTACACCTTC. It translates to CASSLVTGGLGYGYTF.